Listed below are T cell receptor beta chains from one sample, sequenced in a study of T cell changes during pregnancy in multiple sclerosis. The method was immunoSEQ multiplex PCR; TCRdb's version includes in-frame clones alone and lacks a portion of them. The sample records around 50,000 clones, around 89% being singletons. The specimen comprised CD8+ T cells from peripheral blood mononuclear cells, sampled in the second trimester of pregnancy. The source is a female donor with multiple sclerosis, enrolled in a pregnancy study. CDR3s include the opening cysteine and the closing phenylalanine or tryptophan. D genes are given only for firm matches. A clone size is listed for some rows: how often the clone was seen (once, few, many), or a class if it is expanded.

V gene: TRBV19; clone size: NA; J gene: TRBJ2-3; D gene: NA; CDR3 length: 15; CDR3 protein: CASSIAGVPAAAQYF; CDR3 DNA: TGTGCCAGTAGTATAGCCGGGGTCCCCGCGGCTGCGCAGTATTTT
V gene: TRBV27; clone size: NA; J gene: TRBJ2-3; D gene: NA; CDR3 length: 18; CDR3 protein: CASSLLANLPSSTDTQYF; CDR3 DNA: TGTGCCAGCAGTTTACTAGCCAACCTTCCCTCTAGCACAGATACGCAGTATTTT
V gene: TRBV18; clone size: NA; J gene: TRBJ1-6; D gene: NA; CDR3 length: 14; CDR3 protein: CASRWGGLNSPLHF; CDR3 DNA: TGTGCCAGCCGGTGGGGCGGCCTTAATTCACCCCTCCACTTT
V gene: TRBV11-2; clone size: NA; J gene: TRBJ1-3; D gene: NA; CDR3 length: 18; CDR3 protein: CASSPFTDYPSSGNTIYF; CDR3 DNA: TGTGCCAGCAGCCCGTTTACTGATTATCCTAGCTCTGGAAACACCATATATTTT
V gene: TRBV10-1; clone size: NA; J gene: TRBJ2-7; D gene: NA; CDR3 length: 14; CDR3 protein: CASSVGSSSDEQYF; CDR3 DNA: TGCGCCAGCAGTGTAGGGAGCTCCTCGGACGAGCAGTACTTC
V gene: TRBV19; clone size: NA; J gene: TRBJ2-7; D gene: NA; CDR3 length: 10; CDR3 protein: CAIPDSEQYF; CDR3 DNA: TGTGCCATCCCTGACTCCGAGCAGTACTTC
V gene: TRBV4-1; clone size: NA; J gene: TRBJ1-2; D gene: NA; CDR3 length: 16; CDR3 protein: CASSQDLWEVKGGYTF; CDR3 DNA: TGCGCCAGCAGCCAAGATTTATGGGAGGTGAAGGGTGGCTACACCTTC
V gene: TRBV10-3; clone size: once; J gene: TRBJ2-7; D gene: TRBD2; CDR3 length: 13; CDR3 protein: CAITTGLGYEQYF; CDR3 DNA: TGTGCCATCACCACGGGACTAGGCTACGAGCAGTACTTC
V gene: TRBV7-9; clone size: NA; J gene: TRBJ2-7; D gene: TRBD1; CDR3 length: 16; CDR3 protein: CASSFSSSRGLAEQYF; CDR3 DNA: TGTGCCAGCAGCTTTAGCTCTTCGAGGGGGCTGGCCGAGCAGTACTTC
V gene: TRBV5-4; clone size: NA; J gene: TRBJ1-1; D gene: TRBD1; CDR3 length: 16; CDR3 protein: CASSNSPGTENTEAFF; CDR3 DNA: TGTGCCAGCAGTAATTCCCCCGGGACAGAGAACACTGAAGCTTTCTTT
V gene: TRBV9; clone size: NA; J gene: TRBJ1-1; D gene: NA; CDR3 length: 14; CDR3 protein: CASSTEEGKTEAFF; CDR3 DNA: TGTGCCAGCAGCACAGAGGAGGGGAAGACTGAAGCTTTCTTT
V gene: TRBV19; clone size: NA; J gene: TRBJ1-3; D gene: NA; CDR3 length: 15; CDR3 protein: CASSTATLSGNTIYF; CDR3 DNA: TGTGCCAGTAGTACAGCGACCCTCTCTGGAAACACCATATATTTT
V gene: TRBV27; clone size: NA; J gene: TRBJ1-3; D gene: NA; CDR3 length: 18; CDR3 protein: CASSSSGAGFSSGNTIYF; CDR3 DNA: TGTGCCAGCAGTTCGTCTGGGGCAGGCTTCTCCTCTGGAAACACCATATATTTT
V gene: TRBV6-5; clone size: once; J gene: TRBJ1-5; D gene: NA; CDR3 length: 13; CDR3 protein: CASGGENNQPQHF; CDR3 DNA: TGTGCCAGCGGGGGGGAGAACAATCAGCCCCAGCATTTT
V gene: TRBV4-1; clone size: NA; J gene: TRBJ2-7; D gene: TRBD2; CDR3 length: 14; CDR3 protein: CASSQSGGEYEQYF; CDR3 DNA: TGCGCCAGCAGCCAAAGCGGGGGGGAATACGAGCAGTACTTC
V gene: TRBV7-9; clone size: few; J gene: TRBJ2-7; D gene: NA; CDR3 length: 14; CDR3 protein: CASTPLGSPYEQYF; CDR3 DNA: TGTGCCAGCACCCCCTTAGGGAGCCCATACGAGCAGTACTTC
V gene: TRBV6-5; clone size: NA; J gene: TRBJ2-1; D gene: TRBD2; CDR3 length: 14; CDR3 protein: CASSPGLPYNEQFF; CDR3 DNA: TGTGCCAGCAGCCCGGGACTACCATACAATGAGCAGTTCTTC
V gene: TRBV29-1; clone size: NA; J gene: TRBJ1-2; D gene: TRBD1; CDR3 length: 13; CDR3 protein: CSVPRDRGMGYTF; CDR3 DNA: TGCAGCGTTCCCCGGGACAGGGGAATGGGGTACACCTTC
V gene: TRBV9; clone size: NA; J gene: TRBJ1-1; D gene: TRBD1; CDR3 length: 17; CDR3 protein: CASSVAFGDRTNTEAFF; CDR3 DNA: TGTGCCAGCAGCGTAGCTTTTGGGGACAGGACAAACACTGAAGCTTTCTTT
V gene: TRBV6-5; clone size: NA; J gene: TRBJ1-2; D gene: NA; CDR3 length: 14; CDR3 protein: CASSTPGGALGYTF; CDR3 DNA: TGTGCCAGCAGTACTCCCGGGGGGGCGTTAGGCTACACCTTC
V gene: TRBV7-9; clone size: NA; J gene: TRBJ2-7; D gene: NA; CDR3 length: 13; CDR3 protein: CASSHQGFYEQYF; CDR3 DNA: TGTGCCAGCAGCCACCAGGGCTTCTACGAGCAGTACTTC
V gene: TRBV14; clone size: NA; J gene: TRBJ1-2; D gene: NA; CDR3 length: 14; CDR3 protein: CASSKGVSFYGYTF; CDR3 DNA: TGTGCCAGCAGCAAAGGAGTAAGCTTCTATGGCTACACCTTC
V gene: TRBV5-6; clone size: NA; J gene: TRBJ2-1; D gene: TRBD2; CDR3 length: 15; CDR3 protein: CASSKWGGGGDEQFF; CDR3 DNA: TGTGCCAGCAGCAAATGGGGCGGGGGGGGCGATGAGCAGTTCTTC
V gene: TRBV18; clone size: NA; J gene: TRBJ2-3; D gene: NA; CDR3 length: 16; CDR3 protein: CASEIQGAASTDTQYF; CDR3 DNA: TGTGCCAGCGAAATACAGGGTGCGGCTAGCACAGATACGCAGTATTTT
V gene: TRBV5-1; clone size: NA; J gene: TRBJ2-7; D gene: TRBD2; CDR3 length: 15; CDR3 protein: CASRSWTSGRAEQYF; CDR3 DNA: TGCGCCAGCAGATCCTGGACTAGCGGGAGGGCCGAGCAGTACTTC
V gene: TRBV5-1; clone size: few; J gene: TRBJ2-7; D gene: NA; CDR3 length: 13; CDR3 protein: CASSWATLHEQYF; CDR3 DNA: TGCGCCAGCAGTTGGGCCACGCTCCACGAGCAGTACTTC
V gene: TRBV6-4; clone size: NA; J gene: TRBJ1-1; D gene: NA; CDR3 length: 13; CDR3 protein: CASSDSADTEAFF; CDR3 DNA: TGTGCCAGCAGTGACTCGGCAGACACTGAAGCTTTCTTT
V gene: TRBV5-1; clone size: few; J gene: TRBJ1-1; D gene: NA; CDR3 length: 15; CDR3 protein: CASSYRENGNTEAFF; CDR3 DNA: TGCGCCAGCAGCTACAGGGAAAACGGAAACACTGAAGCTTTCTTT
V gene: TRBV6-5; clone size: NA; J gene: TRBJ2-3; D gene: TRBD1; CDR3 length: 16; CDR3 protein: CASSYGHRGITDTQYF; CDR3 DNA: TGTGCCAGCAGTTACGGTCACAGGGGTATCACAGATACGCAGTATTTT
V gene: TRBV14; clone size: once; J gene: TRBJ1-4; D gene: NA; CDR3 length: 19; CDR3 protein: CASSQDPPVPVAANEKLFF; CDR3 DNA: TGTGCCAGCAGCCAAGATCCCCCCGTTCCGGTAGCAGCTAATGAAAAACTGTTTTTT
V gene: TRBV5-4; clone size: once; J gene: TRBJ2-1; D gene: TRBD2; CDR3 length: 13; CDR3 protein: CASSLGGGADWFF; CDR3 DNA: TGTGCCAGCAGCTTGGGCGGGGGGGCCGATTGGTTCTTC
V gene: TRBV19; clone size: NA; J gene: TRBJ2-7; D gene: NA; CDR3 length: 15; CDR3 protein: CASSIIASKAYEQYF; CDR3 DNA: TGTGCCAGTAGTATCATCGCTAGTAAGGCCTACGAGCAGTACTTC
V gene: TRBV19; clone size: NA; J gene: TRBJ2-5; D gene: NA; CDR3 length: 14; CDR3 protein: CASSETTAQETQYF; CDR3 DNA: TGTGCCAGTAGTGAGACAACAGCTCAAGAGACCCAGTACTTC
V gene: TRBV27; clone size: once; J gene: TRBJ2-1; D gene: NA; CDR3 length: 13; CDR3 protein: CASSQLGGNEQFF; CDR3 DNA: TGTGCCAGCAGTCAACTCGGGGGCAATGAGCAGTTCTTC
V gene: TRBV13; clone size: NA; J gene: TRBJ2-2; D gene: NA; CDR3 length: 14; CDR3 protein: CASSLGMETGELFF; CDR3 DNA: TGTGCCAGCAGCCTAGGGATGGAGACCGGGGAGCTGTTTTTT
V gene: TRBV4-1; clone size: NA; J gene: TRBJ2-2; D gene: NA; CDR3 length: 15; CDR3 protein: CASRTFSGNTGELFF; CDR3 DNA: TGCGCCAGCAGAACCTTTAGCGGGAACACCGGGGAGCTGTTTTTT
V gene: TRBV5-5; clone size: NA; J gene: TRBJ1-2; D gene: TRBD1; CDR3 length: 16; CDR3 protein: CASSLERTGGGYGYTF; CDR3 DNA: TGTGCCAGCAGCTTGGAACGGACAGGGGGCGGATATGGCTACACCTTC
V gene: TRBV27; clone size: NA; J gene: TRBJ1-2; D gene: NA; CDR3 length: 12; CDR3 protein: CASSPGGKGYTF; CDR3 DNA: TGTGCCAGCAGCCCGGGGGGAAAGGGCTACACCTTC
V gene: TRBV7-2; clone size: NA; J gene: TRBJ2-5; D gene: NA; CDR3 length: 14; CDR3 protein: CASSPPLGPETQYF; CDR3 DNA: TGTGCCAGCAGCCCGCCCCTTGGGCCAGAGACCCAGTACTTC
V gene: TRBV27; clone size: NA; J gene: TRBJ2-7; D gene: NA; CDR3 length: 15; CDR3 protein: CASSPTWGITYEQYF; CDR3 DNA: TGTGCCAGCAGTCCGACGTGGGGCATTACCTACGAGCAGTACTTC
V gene: TRBV13; clone size: NA; J gene: TRBJ1-1; D gene: NA; CDR3 length: 12; CDR3 protein: CASSFGTSEAFF; CDR3 DNA: TGTGCCAGCAGCTTCGGGACATCAGAAGCTTTCTTT
V gene: TRBV27; clone size: large; J gene: TRBJ1-2; D gene: TRBD1; CDR3 length: 13; CDR3 protein: CASSPGQLHGYTF; CDR3 DNA: TGTGCCAGCAGTCCGGGACAGCTTCATGGCTACACCTTC
V gene: TRBV25-1; clone size: NA; J gene: TRBJ1-1; D gene: NA; CDR3 length: 15; CDR3 protein: CASSGGRGLNTEAFF; CDR3 DNA: TGTGCCAGCAGTGGTGGGAGGGGCTTGAACACTGAAGCTTTCTTT
V gene: TRBV11-2; clone size: NA; J gene: TRBJ2-5; D gene: TRBD1; CDR3 length: 14; CDR3 protein: CASSTGQGTKTQYF; CDR3 DNA: TGTGCCAGCAGCACGGGACAGGGGACGAAGACCCAGTACTTC
V gene: TRBV11-2; clone size: NA; J gene: TRBJ1-4; D gene: NA; CDR3 length: 14; CDR3 protein: CASSLFAGEGKLFF; CDR3 DNA: TGTGCCAGCAGCTTATTCGCAGGGGAGGGAAAACTGTTTTTT
V gene: TRBV27; clone size: NA; J gene: TRBJ2-1; D gene: TRBD2; CDR3 length: 15; CDR3 protein: CASSLYSGGHNEQFF; CDR3 DNA: TGTGCCAGCAGTTTATATAGCGGGGGGCACAATGAGCAGTTCTTC
V gene: TRBV15; clone size: NA; J gene: TRBJ1-4; D gene: NA; CDR3 length: 18; CDR3 protein: CATSRGRNRSLDPERLFF; CDR3 DNA: TGTGCCACCAGCAGAGGGAGAAACAGGTCCTTAGACCCAGAACGACTGTTTTTT
V gene: TRBV6-5; clone size: NA; J gene: TRBJ2-2; D gene: NA; CDR3 length: 13; CDR3 protein: CASSHGGTGELFF; CDR3 DNA: TGTGCCAGCAGTCACGGGGGTACCGGGGAGCTGTTTTTT
V gene: TRBV6-1; clone size: NA; J gene: TRBJ1-4; D gene: NA; CDR3 length: 13; CDR3 protein: CASVIQENEKLFF; CDR3 DNA: TGTGCCAGCGTGATACAGGAAAATGAAAAACTGTTTTTT
V gene: TRBV12-2; clone size: NA; J gene: TRBJ2-5; D gene: NA; CDR3 length: 19; CDR3 protein: CASRPSLRRGRRSQETQYF; CDR3 DNA: TGTGCAAGTCGCCCCTCCCTGAGGCGGGGGAGGAGAAGCCAAGAGACCCAGTACTTC
V gene: TRBV9; clone size: NA; J gene: TRBJ1-1; D gene: NA; CDR3 length: 13; CDR3 protein: CASSVSGNTEAFF; CDR3 DNA: TGTGCCAGCAGCGTATCAGGGAACACTGAAGCTTTCTTT
V gene: TRBV5-4; clone size: NA; J gene: TRBJ2-5; D gene: TRBD1; CDR3 length: 16; CDR3 protein: CASSSAGTGGKETQYF; CDR3 DNA: TGTGCCAGCAGCTCCGCTGGGACAGGGGGTAAAGAGACCCAGTACTTC
V gene: TRBV4-1; clone size: NA; J gene: TRBJ2-7; D gene: NA; CDR3 length: 15; CDR3 protein: CASSQELSGTYEQYF; CDR3 DNA: TGCGCCAGCAGCCAAGAGTTGTCGGGTACCTACGAGCAGTACTTC
V gene: TRBV4-1; clone size: NA; J gene: TRBJ2-7; D gene: NA; CDR3 length: 13; CDR3 protein: CASSQGLSYEQYF; CDR3 DNA: TGCGCCAGCAGCCAAGGACTTTCCTACGAGCAGTACTTC
V gene: TRBV29-1; clone size: NA; J gene: TRBJ2-3; D gene: TRBD2; CDR3 length: 20; CDR3 protein: CSVEGPFVLLAGASTDTQYF; CDR3 DNA: TGCAGCGTTGAAGGGCCCTTTGTCCTCCTAGCGGGGGCAAGCACAGATACGCAGTATTTT